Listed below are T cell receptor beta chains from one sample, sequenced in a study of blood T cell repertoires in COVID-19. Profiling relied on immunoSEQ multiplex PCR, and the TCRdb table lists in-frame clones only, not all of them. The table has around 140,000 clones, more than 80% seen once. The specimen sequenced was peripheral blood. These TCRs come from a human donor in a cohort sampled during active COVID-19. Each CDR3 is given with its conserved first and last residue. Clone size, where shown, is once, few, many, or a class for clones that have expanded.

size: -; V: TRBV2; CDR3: CASRPGTGLTGELFF
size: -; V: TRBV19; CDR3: CASTPGSTNSGANVLTF
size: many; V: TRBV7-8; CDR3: CASSRDSHGYTF
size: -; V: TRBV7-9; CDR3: CASSFGPRQGRIIDSPLHF
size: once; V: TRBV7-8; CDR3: CASRPTGMRDGYTF
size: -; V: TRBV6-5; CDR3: CAPSGVYGYTF
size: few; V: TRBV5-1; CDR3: CASSLGADGPQHF
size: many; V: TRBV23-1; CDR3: CASMGGTGGYSYEQYF
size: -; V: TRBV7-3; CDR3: CASSQGQGTYNEQFF
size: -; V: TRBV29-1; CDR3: CSVVVASGGSTEAFF
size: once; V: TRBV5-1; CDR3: CASSLDRDAGNTIYF
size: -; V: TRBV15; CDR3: CATSPGFEGEKLFF
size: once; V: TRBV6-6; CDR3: CASSYLRVESPFF
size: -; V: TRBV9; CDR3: CASSVGGQGNHEQYF
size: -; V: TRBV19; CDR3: CASSMRGYLETQYF
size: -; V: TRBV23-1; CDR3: CARGTSVTGGAYGYTF
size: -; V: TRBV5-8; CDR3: CASSLGAGRTSGNTIYF
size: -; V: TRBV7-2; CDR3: CASSLDGQGTDTQYF
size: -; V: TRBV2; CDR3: CASSTDREETQYF
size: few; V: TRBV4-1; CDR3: CASSQFYGTGVYNEQFF
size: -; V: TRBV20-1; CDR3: CSASIPAEHTEAFF
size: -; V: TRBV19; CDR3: CASSIRDTPLKAFF
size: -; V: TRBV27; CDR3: CASSSGLAGGYNEQFF
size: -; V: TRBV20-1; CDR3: CSASWRGRVTEAFF
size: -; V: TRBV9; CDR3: CASSVEGLAGGNEQFF
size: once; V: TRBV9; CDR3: CASSTRGQSNSPLHF
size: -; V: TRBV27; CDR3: CASSPSRDRTNEKLFF
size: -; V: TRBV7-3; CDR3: CASSLTPSSGANVLTF
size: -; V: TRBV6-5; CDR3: CASSSFSDPGEVIYF
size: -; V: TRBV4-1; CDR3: CASSQEQVGYNEQFF
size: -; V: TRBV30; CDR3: CAWSGDRSNSNQPQHF
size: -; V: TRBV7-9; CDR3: CASSRMRLAGGGDTQYF
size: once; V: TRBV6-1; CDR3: CASSEGENLGNQPQHF
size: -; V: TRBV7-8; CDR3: CASAAGRQGGAFF
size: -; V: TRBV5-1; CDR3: CASSLNSQGGEKLFF
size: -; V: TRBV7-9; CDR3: CASSSPSGQETQYF
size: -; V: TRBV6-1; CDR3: CASSEPGTGNYGYTF
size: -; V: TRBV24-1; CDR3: CATSDHRTGQNQPQHF
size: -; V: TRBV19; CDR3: CASSREGGESYNEQFF
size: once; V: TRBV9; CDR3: CASSVGTGKSGYTF
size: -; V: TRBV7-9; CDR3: CASSPRTGKEAEAFF
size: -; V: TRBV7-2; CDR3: CASSLERGRDTQYF
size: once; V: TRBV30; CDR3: CAWSTGQGSWETQYF
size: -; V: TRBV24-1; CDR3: CATSDTRTGASGTQYF
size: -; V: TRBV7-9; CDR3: CASSLTGEDEQYF
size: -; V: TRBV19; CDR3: CASRGLTGEQYF
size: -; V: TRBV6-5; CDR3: CASTQGGGAPLRNF
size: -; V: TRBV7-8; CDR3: CASSAGYGDTGELFF
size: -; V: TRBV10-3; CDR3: CAISEPERLAMGSTDTQYF
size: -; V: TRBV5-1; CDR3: CASSLGVGGVVNTEAFF
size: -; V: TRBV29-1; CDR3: CSVDLSGTDTQYF
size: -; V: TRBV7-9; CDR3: CASSLTRTGGTEAFF
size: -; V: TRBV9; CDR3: CASSVTSGGYTDTQYF
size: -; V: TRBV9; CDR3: CASSVAGGAGADTQYF
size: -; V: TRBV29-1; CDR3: CSVDALRGYGYTF
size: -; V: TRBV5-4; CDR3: CASSLAAGADYGYTF
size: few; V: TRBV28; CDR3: CASSIGRSNQPQHF
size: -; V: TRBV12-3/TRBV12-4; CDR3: CASSGQRHQPQHF
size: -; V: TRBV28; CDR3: CASSPMDTTYEQYF